This TCR beta chain was observed in a study of blood T cell repertoires in COVID-19. The repertoire was sequenced with immunoSEQ multiplex PCR; TCRdb's copy has only in-frame clones and lacks some. The data contain 130,000 or so clones, around nine tenths of them seen just once; the ten biggest clones take up over 9.5%. The CDR3 is made up of 13 amino acids. V was pared by 5 bases and J by 7 bases, with 9 bases between. CDR1 and CDR2 from the germline V gene are SGHAT and FQNNGV. Sequencing input: peripheral blood. The gene calls are TRBV11-2 and TRBJ1-6; weak D call: TRBD1 (5 bases). This TCR derives from a man between 60 and 75 years old with active or convalescent COVID-19. The DNA for the CDR3 is TGTGCCAGCAGCCAGGGAACCAATTCACCCCTCCACTTT. It specifies CASSQGTNSPLHF.